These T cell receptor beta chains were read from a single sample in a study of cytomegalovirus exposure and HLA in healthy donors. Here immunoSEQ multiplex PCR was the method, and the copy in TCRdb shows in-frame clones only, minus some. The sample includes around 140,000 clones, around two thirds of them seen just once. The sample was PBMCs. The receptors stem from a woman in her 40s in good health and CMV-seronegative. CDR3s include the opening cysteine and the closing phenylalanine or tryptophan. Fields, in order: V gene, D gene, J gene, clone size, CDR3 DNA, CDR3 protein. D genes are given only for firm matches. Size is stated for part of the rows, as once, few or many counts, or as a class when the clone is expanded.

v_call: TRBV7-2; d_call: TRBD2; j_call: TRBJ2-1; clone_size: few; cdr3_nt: TGTGCCAGCAGCATCCCCGGGACTAGGACTACATCTGAGCAGTTCTTC; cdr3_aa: CASSIPGTRTTSEQFF
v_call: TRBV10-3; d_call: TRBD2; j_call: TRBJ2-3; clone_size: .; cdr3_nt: TGTGCCATCAGTGGAGGGGGACTAGCGGGAACAGATACGCAGTATTTT; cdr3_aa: CAISGGGLAGTDTQYF
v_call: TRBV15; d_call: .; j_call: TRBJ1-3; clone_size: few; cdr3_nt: TGTGCCACCAGCAGACCCCTCTCTGGAAACACCATATATTTT; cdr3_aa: CATSRPLSGNTIYF
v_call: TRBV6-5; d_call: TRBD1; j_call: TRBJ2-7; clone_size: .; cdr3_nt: TGTGCCAGCAGTTACGGACAGGGGGACTCCTACGAGCAGTACTTC; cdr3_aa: CASSYGQGDSYEQYF
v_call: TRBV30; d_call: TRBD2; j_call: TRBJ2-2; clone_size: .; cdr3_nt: TGTGCCTGGAGTCCCCTAGCGGGGTTCACCGGGGAGCTGTTTTTT; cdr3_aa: CAWSPLAGFTGELFF
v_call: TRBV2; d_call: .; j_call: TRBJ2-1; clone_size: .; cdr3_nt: TGTGCCAGCAGCCGAGACACCTACCATGAGCAGTTCTTC; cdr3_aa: CASSRDTYHEQFF
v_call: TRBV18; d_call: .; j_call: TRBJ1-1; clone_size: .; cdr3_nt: TGTGCCAGCTCACCAATCAGGGGATTGAACACTGAAGCTTTCTTT; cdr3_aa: CASSPIRGLNTEAFF
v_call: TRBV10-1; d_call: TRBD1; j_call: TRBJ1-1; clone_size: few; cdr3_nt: TGCGCCAGCAGGCAAGGGACAGATAACGCTGAAGCTTTCTTT; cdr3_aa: CASRQGTDNAEAFF
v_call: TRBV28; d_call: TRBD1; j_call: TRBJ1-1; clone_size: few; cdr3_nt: TGTGCCAGCAGTTTATCCTCAGGGGGCACTGCTGAAGCTTTCTTT; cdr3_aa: CASSLSSGGTAEAFF
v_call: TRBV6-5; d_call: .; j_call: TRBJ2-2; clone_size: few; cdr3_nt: TGTGCCAGCAGTACAGCCCCGAACACCGGGGAGCTGTTTTTT; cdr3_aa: CASSTAPNTGELFF
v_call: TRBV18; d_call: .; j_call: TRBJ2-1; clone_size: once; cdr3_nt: TGTGCCAGCTCCCCCACACCTTACCGCTCCTACAATGAGCAGTTCTTC; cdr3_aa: CASSPTPYRSYNEQFF
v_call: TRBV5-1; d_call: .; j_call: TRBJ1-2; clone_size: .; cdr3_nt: TGCGCCAGCAGCTTGGAAGGAGGAGGGAGGTCGAACTATGGCTACACCTTC; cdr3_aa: CASSLEGGGRSNYGYTF
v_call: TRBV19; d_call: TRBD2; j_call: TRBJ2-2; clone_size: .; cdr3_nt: TGTGCCAGTAGTAGGGGACTAGCGCTGACCGGGGAGCTGTTTTTT; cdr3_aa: CASSRGLALTGELFF
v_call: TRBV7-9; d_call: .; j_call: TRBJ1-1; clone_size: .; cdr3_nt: TGTGCCAGCAGCTTCACAGGGAATAAAGCTTTCTTT; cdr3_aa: CASSFTGNKAFF
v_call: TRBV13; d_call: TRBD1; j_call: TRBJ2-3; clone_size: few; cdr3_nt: TGTGCCAGCAGCCCGCGGGACAGGGGGCGGGATACGCAGTATTTT; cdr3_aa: CASSPRDRGRDTQYF
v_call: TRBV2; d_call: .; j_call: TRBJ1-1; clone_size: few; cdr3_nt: TGTGCCAGCAGCACAGGGTTAGAAGCTTTCTTT; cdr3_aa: CASSTGLEAFF
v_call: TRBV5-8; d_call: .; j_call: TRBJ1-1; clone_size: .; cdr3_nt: TGTGCCAGCAGCCTCGGCCAGGGTTTCCGCACTGAAGCTTTCTTT; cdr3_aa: CASSLGQGFRTEAFF
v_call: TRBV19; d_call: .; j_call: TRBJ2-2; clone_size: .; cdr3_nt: TGTGCCAGTAGTGTCGGGGACTCCATACGCGCCGGGGAGCTGTTTTTT; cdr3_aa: CASSVGDSIRAGELFF
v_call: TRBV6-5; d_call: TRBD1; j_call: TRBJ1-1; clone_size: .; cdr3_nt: TGTGCCAGCAGTTTGGACAGGGGGCCAGACACTGAAGCTTTCTTT; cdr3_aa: CASSLDRGPDTEAFF
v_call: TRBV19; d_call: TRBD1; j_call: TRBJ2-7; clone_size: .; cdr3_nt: TGTGCCAGCCAAAACCCGGGGACAGGGGGCTACGAGCAGTACTTC; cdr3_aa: CASQNPGTGGYEQYF
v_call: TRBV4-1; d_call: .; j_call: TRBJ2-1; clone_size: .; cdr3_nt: TGCGCCAGCAGCCAAGATACGACGGGGGTATACAATGAGCAGTTCTTC; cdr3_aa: CASSQDTTGVYNEQFF
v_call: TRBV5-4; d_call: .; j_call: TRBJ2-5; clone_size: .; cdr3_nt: TGTGCCAGCAGCTCGGCGGGGAACGAGGCGACCCAGTACTTC; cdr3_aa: CASSSAGNEATQYF
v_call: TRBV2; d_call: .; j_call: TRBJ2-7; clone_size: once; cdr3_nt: TGTGCCAGCAGGAACGGGGGTCGATCCTACGAGCAGTACTTC; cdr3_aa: CASRNGGRSYEQYF
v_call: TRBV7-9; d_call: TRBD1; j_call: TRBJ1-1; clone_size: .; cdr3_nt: TGTGCCAGCAGCTCGGGACAGGGGGAAACTGAAGCTTTCTTT; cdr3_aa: CASSSGQGETEAFF
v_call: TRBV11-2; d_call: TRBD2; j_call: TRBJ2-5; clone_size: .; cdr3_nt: TGTGCCAGCAGCTTTACTAGCGGGGGTAAAGAGACCCAGTACTTC; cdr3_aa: CASSFTSGGKETQYF
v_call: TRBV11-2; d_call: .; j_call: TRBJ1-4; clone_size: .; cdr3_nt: TGTGCCAGCAGCCCGGCGTGGGGCAGAGATAATGAAAAACTGTTTTTT; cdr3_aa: CASSPAWGRDNEKLFF
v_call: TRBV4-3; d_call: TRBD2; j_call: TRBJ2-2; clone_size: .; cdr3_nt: TGCGCCAGCAGCCAAGGAGGGGGACTAGGACCGAACACCGGGGAGCTGTTTTTT; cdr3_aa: CASSQGGGLGPNTGELFF
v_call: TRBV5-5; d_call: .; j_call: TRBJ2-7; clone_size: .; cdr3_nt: TGTGCCAGCAGCCGGGGTCCTTCCTCCTACGAGCAGTACTTC; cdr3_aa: CASSRGPSSYEQYF
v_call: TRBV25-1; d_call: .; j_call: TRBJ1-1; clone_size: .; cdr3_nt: TGTGCCAGCAGTGAAGCCCCGGGCAGGGCCACTGAAGCTTTCTTT; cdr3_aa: CASSEAPGRATEAFF
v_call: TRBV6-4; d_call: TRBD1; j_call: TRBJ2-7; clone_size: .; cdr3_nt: TGTGCCAGCAGTGAACACAGGGGGCTCGAGCAGTACTTC; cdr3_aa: CASSEHRGLEQYF
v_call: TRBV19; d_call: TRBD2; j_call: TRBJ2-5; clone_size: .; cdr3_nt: TGTGCCAGTTCCGGGACTAGCGGGGGACAAGAGACCCAGTACTTC; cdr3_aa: CASSGTSGGQETQYF
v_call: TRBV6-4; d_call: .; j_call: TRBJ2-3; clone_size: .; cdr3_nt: TGTGCCACCAGACGAGATGGGGCGTCAGATACGCAGTATTTT; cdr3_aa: CATRRDGASDTQYF
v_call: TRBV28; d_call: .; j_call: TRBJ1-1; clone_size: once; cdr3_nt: TGTGCCAGCACCGACGGAGAGAACACTGAAGCTTTCTTT; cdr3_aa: CASTDGENTEAFF
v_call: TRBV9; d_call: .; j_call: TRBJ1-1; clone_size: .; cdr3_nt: TGTGCCAGCAGCGTAGGTAGGAGGGGCACTGAAGCTTTCTTT; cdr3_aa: CASSVGRRGTEAFF
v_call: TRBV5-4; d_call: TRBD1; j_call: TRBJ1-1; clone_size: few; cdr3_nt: TGTGCCAGCAGCGGGGACAGGGCCTTGATAGGGAACACTGAAGCTTTCTTT; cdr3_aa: CASSGDRALIGNTEAFF
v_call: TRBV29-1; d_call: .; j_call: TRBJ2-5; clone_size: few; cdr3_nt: TGCAGCGTTGAATCGCGAGAGACCCAGTACTTC; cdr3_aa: CSVESRETQYF
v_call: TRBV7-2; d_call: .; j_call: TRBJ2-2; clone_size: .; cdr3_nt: TGTGCCAGCAGCTTTCCCAACGCAGGCACCGGGGAGCTGTTTTTT; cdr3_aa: CASSFPNAGTGELFF
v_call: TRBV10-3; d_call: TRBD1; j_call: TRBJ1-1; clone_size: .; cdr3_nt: TGTGCCACCCAGGGGGGCATTTCGAACACTGAAGCTTTCTTT; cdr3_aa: CATQGGISNTEAFF
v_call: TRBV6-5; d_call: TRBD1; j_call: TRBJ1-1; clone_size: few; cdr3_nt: TGTGCCAGCACCCCTCTACCCGAGCCAGGGGGGGCTTTCTTT; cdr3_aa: CASTPLPEPGGAFF
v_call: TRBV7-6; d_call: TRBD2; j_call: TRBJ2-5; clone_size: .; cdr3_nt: TGTGCCAGCAGCTTAGTGACGACTAGCCAGGAGACCCAGTACTTC; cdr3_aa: CASSLVTTSQETQYF
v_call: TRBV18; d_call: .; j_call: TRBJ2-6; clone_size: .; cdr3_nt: TGTGCCAGCTCACCCTCCCCTCCCGGACTCATCTCTGGGGCCAACGTCCTGACTTTC; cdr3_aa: CASSPSPPGLISGANVLTF
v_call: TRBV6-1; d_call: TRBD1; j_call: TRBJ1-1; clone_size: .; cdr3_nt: TGTGCCAGCAGTGATCAAGACAGGGCGAACACTGAAGCTTTCTTT; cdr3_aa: CASSDQDRANTEAFF
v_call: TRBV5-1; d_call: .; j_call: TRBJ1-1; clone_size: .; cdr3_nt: TGCGCCAGCAGCCCACTTGGAGGGTTGAACACTGAAGCTTTCTTT; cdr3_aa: CASSPLGGLNTEAFF
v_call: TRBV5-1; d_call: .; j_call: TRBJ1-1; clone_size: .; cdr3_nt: TGCGCCAGCAGCCCGGAGGCCGTGCGGGACACTGAAGCTTTCTTT; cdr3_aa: CASSPEAVRDTEAFF
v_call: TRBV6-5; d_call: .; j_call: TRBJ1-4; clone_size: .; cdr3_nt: TGTGCCAGCAGGACCGGAGGTAGTGAAAAACTGTTTTTT; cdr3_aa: CASRTGGSEKLFF
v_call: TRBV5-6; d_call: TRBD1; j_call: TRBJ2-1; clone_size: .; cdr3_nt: TGTGCCAGCAGCTCAGTACCGGGACAGGCGGTGGATGAGCAGTTCTTC; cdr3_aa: CASSSVPGQAVDEQFF
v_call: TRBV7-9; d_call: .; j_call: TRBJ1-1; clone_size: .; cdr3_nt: TGTGCCAGCAGCTTAGGGGCTGTCATGAACACTGAAGCTTTCTTT; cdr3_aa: CASSLGAVMNTEAFF
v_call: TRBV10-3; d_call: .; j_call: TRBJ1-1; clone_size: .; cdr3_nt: TGTGCCATCAGGACGCAGGGCGACACTGAAGCTTTCTTT; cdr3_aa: CAIRTQGDTEAFF
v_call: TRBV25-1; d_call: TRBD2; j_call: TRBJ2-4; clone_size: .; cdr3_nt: TGTGCCAGCAGTGAAAGCGGGGAACACATTCAGTACTTC; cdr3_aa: CASSESGEHIQYF
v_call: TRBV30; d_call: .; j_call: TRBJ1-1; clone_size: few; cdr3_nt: TGTGCCTGGATGGTAGGGCAGGGGAGCACTGAAGCTTTCTTT; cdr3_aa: CAWMVGQGSTEAFF
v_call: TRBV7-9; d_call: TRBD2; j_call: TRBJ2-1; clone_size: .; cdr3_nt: TGTGCCAGCAGCTTCCCAGGACTAGCGGGGCGGAATGAGCAGTTCTTC; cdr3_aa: CASSFPGLAGRNEQFF
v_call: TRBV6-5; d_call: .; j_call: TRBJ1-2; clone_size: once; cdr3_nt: TGTGCCAGCAGGAGACAGGTAGACTATGGCTACACCTTC; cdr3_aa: CASRRQVDYGYTF
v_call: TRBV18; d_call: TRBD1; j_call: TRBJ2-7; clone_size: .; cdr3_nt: TGTGCCAGCTCGAATCGGGACAGCTCCTACGAGCAGTACTTC; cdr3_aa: CASSNRDSSYEQYF
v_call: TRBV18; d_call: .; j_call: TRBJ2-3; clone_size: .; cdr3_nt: TGTGCCAGCTCACCCTTAGTCCCAGATACGCAGTATTTT; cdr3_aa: CASSPLVPDTQYF
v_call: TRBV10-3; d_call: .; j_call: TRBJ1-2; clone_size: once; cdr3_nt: TGTGCCATCAGTGAACGTACAGACTATGGCTACACCTTC; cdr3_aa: CAISERTDYGYTF